Reported below is one T cell receptor beta chain. Relative to the germline gene, one junction end is altered; a read error may explain this. Sequencing was performed with immunoSEQ multiplex PCR; in TCRdb, only in-frame clones are kept and a portion is missing. This table has hundreds of thousands of clones, 88% appearing once. The CDR3 is 13 residues long. This specimen belongs to a study of blood T cell repertoires in COVID-19. Study summary: COVID-19 samples from acute and convalescent phases originated in the United States, Italy and Spain. In each case, the material was cDNA or gDNA derived from T cells, B-cell-depleted T cells, or PBMCs.

The sample taken for sequencing was peripheral blood. This chain uses TRBV12-3 or TRBV12-4 with TRBJ2-7; D might be TRBD2 (5 bases). This TCR came from a human donor in a cohort sampled during active COVID-19. In DNA, the CDR3 is TGTGCCAGCAGTTTACAACGGACCGACTATCCCTCGTTC. This encodes CASSLQRTDYPSF.